This T cell receptor beta chain comes out of a study of regulatory T cells in long-lasting Graves disease. Germline values: CDR1 MDHEN, CDR2 SYDVKM. Between the trimmed V and J ends, which lost 5 bases and 7 bases, there was a span of 18 bases. This CDR3 comprises 15 residues. As for time point: newly diagnosed GD, antithyroid drugs for less than 3 months. PBMCs were the source of the RNA used for TCR sequencing. Investigators prepared the TCR beta libraries by applying iRepertoire HTBI primers and Arm-PCR of CDR3 regions. TCRdb re-called the multiplex PCR reads with MiXCR, one entry per CDR3 protein. Here the sample spans about 350,000 distinct CDR3 sequences, 16% being singletons. In addition, the sample was reused for a study of T cells in Graves' hyperthyroidism and ophthalmopathy. Per that paper: The TCR CDR3 first-round RT-PCR relied on the HTBI primer set. Most clonotypes expanded in the thyroid (above 0.001) were also present in blood. Classification by a 13 V-J model distinguished ophthalmopathy from stable hyperthyroidism.

This material consisted of peripheral blood mononuclear cells (PBMCs), taken at new diagnosis, from a patient treated with antithyroid drugs. The chain joins TRBV28 to TRBJ1-5, with D perhaps TRBD1 (5 bases). This TCR was recovered from a man aged 40-55 years with Graves disease. CDR3 coding DNA: TGTGCCAGCAGTCCTAGCGGCAGGGATAGGCAGCCCCAGCATTTT. Its translation: CASSPSGRDRQPQHF. The entire variable domain, with the rest obtained from reference TRBV28 and TRBJ1-5, is as follows: DVKVTQSSRYLVKRTGEKVFLECVQDMDHENMFWYRQDPGLGLRLIYFSYDVKMKEKGDIPEGYSVSREKKERFSLILESASTNQTSMYLCASSPSGRDRQPQHFGDGTRLSIL.